These T cell receptor beta chains were read from a single sample in a study of sequential checkpoint blockade in melanoma. Measured with immunoSEQ multiplex PCR; TCRdb has only the in-frame clones, and not every one. The repertoire holds 3,000 to 3,500 clones, about a fifth seen once, with 9% to 10% in the top ten. The material was tumor tissue (inferred from file names), obtained from a patient given nivolumab and ipilimumab in sequence. All receptors come from a human donor with melanoma. Both conserved end residues are part of each CDR3. Fields, in order: V gene, clone size, CDR3 protein. Rows may omit the clone size; those that give it use once, few, many or a size class.

>TRBV11-3|many
CASSFPGLNAEAFF
>TRBV19|.
CASSIGHEQYF
>TRBV11-3|many
CASSFAQGVNTEAFF
>TRBV11-3|medium-sized
CASSLGAEITYEQYF
>TRBV30|.
CAWSPGYGTDTQYF
>TRBV18|few
CASSRRLGQGNSPLHF
>TRBV18|few
CASSPGSSGGTGSEQFF
>TRBV11-3|many
CASSLRQGNQPQHF
>TRBV11-3|many
CASSLEGAGAYNEQFF
>TRBV6-8|medium-sized
CASSYSIWGREDEAFF
>TRBV28|few
CASKGTDYYGYTF
>TRBV15|.
CATSRAGYTDTQYF
>TRBV19|large
CASQDRANTIYF
>TRBV12-5|.
CASGKGQGVAEAFF
>TRBV28|few
CASSFGMGPHGSNQPQHF
>TRBV11-3|medium-sized
CASSVTSGSIYEQYF
>TRBV19|.
CASSPRTVYEQYF
>TRBV28|.
CASTVPTRGARGYTF
>TRBV25-1|medium-sized
CASSDWTGEADTQYF
>TRBV11-3|medium-sized
CASSLGTGNTEAFF
>TRBV6-8|few
CASSYSEGGLVDEQYF
>TRBV25-1|.
CASSPAAQLNTEAFF
>TRBV19|.
CASTPVGRVDGYTF
>TRBV6-8|medium-sized
CASSYSKAGGLYTQYF
>TRBV9|.
CASSEGSEYGYTF
>TRBV11-3|medium-sized
CASSLKRAGAAYNEQFF
>TRBV25-1|.
CASSVGENTEAFF
>TRBV11-3|medium-sized
CASSLGTGGVETQYF
>TRBV28|.
CASSSMFRGEGRTGYEQYF
>TRBV19|.
CASSIEIRGVNEQFF
>TRBV5-1|.
CASSLEPGAPEAFF
>TRBV6-8|.
CASISPGTSGTTGELFF
>TRBV28|.
CASSLTPDRGTALGELFF
>TRBV19|once
CASSIGTGGFSTDTQYF
>TRBV19|.
CASSIVLAGWETQYF
>TRBV6-8|large
CASRIQATNEKLFF
>TRBV6-8|.
CASSSAGRSGNTIYF
>TRBV15|.
CATSRDKGVVGPQHF
>TRBV6-1|.
CASSEVWGQGSGELFF
>TRBV23-1|many
CASSQGWGGEMNTEAFF
>TRBV9|few
CASSSGGGGGEKLFF
>TRBV19|.
CASSIEVRTDTQYF
>TRBV9|few
CASSVYTGGEQYF
>TRBV18|.
CASSRDGSNQPQHF
>TRBV28|.
CASSLMGLAGGSYEQYF